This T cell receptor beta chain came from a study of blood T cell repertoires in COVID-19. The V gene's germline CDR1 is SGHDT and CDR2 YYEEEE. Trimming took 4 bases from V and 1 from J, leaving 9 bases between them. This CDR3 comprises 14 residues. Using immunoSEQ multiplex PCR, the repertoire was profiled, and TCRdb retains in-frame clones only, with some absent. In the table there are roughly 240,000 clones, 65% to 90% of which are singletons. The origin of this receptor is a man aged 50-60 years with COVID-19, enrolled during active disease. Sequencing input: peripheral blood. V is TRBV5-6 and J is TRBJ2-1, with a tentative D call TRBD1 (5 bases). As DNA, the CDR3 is TGTGCCAGCAGCCGGACATCATCCTACAATGAGCAGTTCTTC. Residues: CASSRTSSYNEQFF. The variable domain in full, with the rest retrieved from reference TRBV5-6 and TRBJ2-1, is DAGVTQSPTHLIKTRGQQVTLRCSPKSGHDTVSWYQQALGQGPQFIFQYYEEEERQRGNFPDRFSGHQFPNYSSELNVNALLLGDSALYLCASSRTSSYNEQFFGPGTRLTVL.